This T cell receptor beta chain was recovered during a study of T cell repertoires in cytomegalovirus infection. Study in general: Recently identified HLA-C-restricted CMV epitopes were used, and well-studied HLA-B-restricted CMV epitopes were used as well. Public TCR beta signatures indicated both CMV infection and matching HLA type.

Concerning this clonotype itself: The antigen is unknown.

General observations from the study: In two of eight donors, the top clonotype was HLA-C-restricted CMV-specific. Summed frequency of public TCR beta families distinguished CMV carriers with the relevant HLA.

A single record per CDR3 protein comes from TCRdb applying MiXCR to the reads. There are 700,000 to 950,000 distinct CDR3 sequences in the sample; approximately 30% occur only once, and roughly 12% lies in the top ten. The CDR3 sequence is 17 residues long. V shed 0 bases and J shed 2 bases, with 15 bases lying between them. CDR1 KGHSH and CDR2 LQKENI come from the germline V gene. The chain recombines TRBV18 with TRBJ2-3, with D possibly being TRBD1 (7 bases). The source of this sequence is a human donor in good health (CMV status not recorded). Some clones in this sample may be carry-over from other donors' samples. Sequences were derived from cultured CD8+ T cells from PBMCs, sampled from culture after CMV antigen stimulation. Here the CDR3 DNA reads TGTGCCAGCTCACCACCGGAGGGGGCCAGGTTCACAGATACGCAGTATTTT. This translates into CASSPPEGARFTDTQYF.